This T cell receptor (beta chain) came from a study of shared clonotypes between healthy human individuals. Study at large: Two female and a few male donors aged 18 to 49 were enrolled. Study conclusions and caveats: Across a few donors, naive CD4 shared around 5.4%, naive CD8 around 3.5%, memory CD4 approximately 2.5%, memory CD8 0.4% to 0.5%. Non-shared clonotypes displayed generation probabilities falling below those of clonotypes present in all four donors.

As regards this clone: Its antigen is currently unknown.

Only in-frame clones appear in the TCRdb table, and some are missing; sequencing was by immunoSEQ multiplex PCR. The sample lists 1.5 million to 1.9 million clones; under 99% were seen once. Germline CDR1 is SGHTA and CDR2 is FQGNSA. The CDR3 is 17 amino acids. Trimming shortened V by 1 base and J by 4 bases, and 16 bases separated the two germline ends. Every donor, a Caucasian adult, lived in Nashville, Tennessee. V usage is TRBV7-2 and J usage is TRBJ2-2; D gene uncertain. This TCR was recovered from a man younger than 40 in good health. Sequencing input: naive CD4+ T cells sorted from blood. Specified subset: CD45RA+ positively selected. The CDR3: CASSLGPSEASTGELFF. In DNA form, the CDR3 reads TGTGCCAGCAGCTTAGGGCCTAGTGAAGCGAGCACCGGGGAGCTGTTTTTT.